This T cell receptor (beta chain) was recovered during a study of CXCR3-negative and CXCR3-positive naive CD8 T cells (dated by TCRdb to about 2019). About the investigation overall: In total, about 140 million TRB reads were obtained, or roughly 1.5 +/- 0.3 million reads per library. TRBV-TRBJ cluster analysis included naive subsets from a handful of donors and memory cells from 3 donors. Data from 11 donors, pooled across two independent experiments, went into the diversity and physicochemical repertoire analyses.

With respect to this clonotype: Its antigen has not been determined.

The listed sequencing device is NextSeq 550. The Human TCR Profiling Kit (MiLaboratory) was used to make UMI-labeled 5' RACE TRB cDNA libraries. cDNA synthesis used the entire amount of extracted RNA, and PCR amplification then used the entire amount of cDNA produced. Libraries were prepared in parallel with an identical number of PCR cycles. The source study handled its data this way. With a minimum of two reads required per UMI, MIGEC and MiXCR pulled out about 50,000 +/- 10,000 unique UMI-labeled TRB cDNA molecules from each library. An average of approximately 40,000 +/- 10,000 functional in-frame TRB CDR3 nucleotide clonotypes without stop codons was found per library. Diversity metrics, including normalized Shannon-Wiener and Chao1, were computed in VDJtools after downsampling to 5000 UMI-labeled TRB molecules per sample. VDJtools computed clonotype-size-weighted physicochemical properties of the central five CDR3 residues: interaction energy, strength, volume and Kidera factor 4. With the reads reprocessed by TCRdb, a single entry stands for each CDR3 protein sequence and no DNA is reported. The V and J calls were determined by TCRdb, not by the authors. The sample table records about 140,000 distinct CDR3 sequences. The ten top clones hold roughly 0.39% of the sample.

Each CD8+ T cell subset was flow-sorted in triplicate, with approximately 300,000 cells per subset placed directly into RLT lysis buffer. Naive CD8+ T cells were defined stringently as CD45RO-CCR7+CD27+CD95- to exclude memory contaminants. Standard density gradient centrifugation was used to isolate peripheral blood mononuclear cells from buffy coats. A FACSAria III was used to flow-sort naive CD8+ T cells into CXCR3-negative and CXCR3-positive populations. Total RNA was extracted from sorted cells using an RNeasy Mini Kit. The CDR3 spans 19 residues, from the cysteine through the phenylalanine. No DNA is listed. The germline V gene encodes CDR1 SGHNT and CDR2 YENEEA. Paper-wide results and their limitations: Freshly isolated PBMCs were used for most assays because CXCR3 expression went down partially after cryopreservation. Because surface CD5, which has been linked to self-reactivity in mice, was comparable between naive subsets, TCR interaction strength was also inferred from TRB CDR3 physicochemical properties. Similar TRBV-TRBJ usage was shown by naive CXCR3-negative and CXCR3-positive cells from the same donor, whereas distinct patterns were shown by memory cells. Compared with CXCR3-negative naive cells, CXCR3-positive naive cells had TRB CDR3s with higher hydrophobicity (lower Kidera factor 4), lower energy, and higher strength and volume indices. Both naive subsets had comparably high repertoire diversity, while memory CD8+ T cells had much lower repertoire diversity.

What was sequenced was naive CXCR3+ CD8+ T cells from blood. The cell subset or site label corresponds to: CD45RO-CCR7+CD27+CD95- naive CD8+ T cells expressing CXCR3 (TNR3+). The source is a human donor in good health. Some clones in this sample may be carry-over from other donors' samples. The chain uses TRBV11-3 and TRBJ2-1; absent DNA, TCRdb's TRBD1 call cannot be checked. The CDR3 in this case is CASSQKDRGGFSSYNEQFF. The CDR3, completed at both ends by the reference TRBV11-3 and TRBJ2-1 genes, gives the full variable domain EAGVVQSPRYKIIEKKQPVAFWCNPISGHNTLYWYLQNLGQGPELLIRYENEEAVDDSQLPKDRFSAERLKGVDSTLKIQPAELGDSAVYLCASSQKDRGGFSSYNEQFFGPGTRLTVL.